This TCR beta chain came from a study of T cell responses to AZD1222 COVID-19 vaccine (dated by TCRdb to 2020 to 2022). Background for the entire study: Because spike-specific TCR depth and breadth did not differ between the two schedules, AZD1222 recipients who got a second dose at roughly 4 weeks were pooled with those who got a second dose at roughly 12 weeks. A total of approximately 230 trial participants underwent TCR sequencing, of whom some 210 received two doses of AZD1222 and about 26 received two doses of the MenACWY control vaccine. Trial participants were enrolled into age subgroups of 18-55, 56-69 and 70-plus years, which contained roughly 140, 27 and 60 TCR-sequenced participants, respectively. Study-level results and caveats: Because no day 14 peak-response samples were available, repertoires were characterized only after the peak T cell response. Participants were mostly white British and included more females than males, and it was suggested by the authors that clonal diversity may have been underestimated. After two AZD1222 doses, spike-specific TCR breadth and depth were significantly higher than at day 0 and than in MenACWY recipients. Nearly half of unique spike-specific TCRs reportedly recognized epitopes outside regions mutated in the B.1.351 and B.1.1.7 variants. The 56-69-year group was small, and its depth increase did not reach significance, likely because of low power. Conclusions about previously exposed vaccinees are limited because only 6 or 7 AZD1222 recipients were SARS-CoV-2 seropositive at baseline. The whole spike protein was spanned by vaccine-associated CD4 TCRs, and dominant responses were seen in regions 160-218 and 743-854.

From its cysteine to its phenylalanine, the CDR3 spans 15 amino acids. Only the CDR3 part of the read is kept: 45 bases, read in frame from the first base. As encoded in the germline V gene (reference sequence), CDR1 is SEHNR while CDR2 is FQNEAQ. V gives up 5 bases and J gives up 7 bases, and the segment between their germline ends measures 18 bases. Read against the paper, the sample's time point label means: baseline before first vaccination. Vaccinee samples came from UK trials COV001 and COV002, including a single-blind randomized controlled phase 2/3 trial of AZD1222 (ChAdOx1 nCoV-19) in healthy adults. For TCRbeta chain sequencing, PBMC samples from trial participants were taken at day 0 and at day 28 after the second dose. The sample holds one count of this clone. Its target antigen remains unknown. Per-base qualities were not stored, and no clone one base away is much larger. The CDR3 regions of human TCRbeta chains were subjected to immunosequencing. Turning to the authors' computational methods: TCRs in the repertoires were matched against a reference library of SARS-CoV-2-specific TCRs that had been generated with the MIRA antigen-specificity platform. Breadth meant the fraction of unique TCRs that were SARS-CoV-2-associated, whereas depth meant the fraction of total T cells that were SARS-CoV-2-associated. Using the MIRA data, every spike-specific TCR was mapped to the spike region that the TCR reacted to and assigned to either a CD4 or a CD8 class. Log10-transformed breadth and depth values were compared by one-way ANOVA with Sidak's multiple comparisons tests. In its TCRdb copy, this immuneACCESS table keeps in-frame sequences only and misses some clones. Where compared with another copy, unresolved V genes explain less than half of these, and the others have no known cause. The DNA gave D and trimming, while V, J and clone size come from that table. For this sample the table gives more than 110,000 clones, of which 80% to 90% were detected only once. Around 8.6% of the sample comes from the top ten.

The source is an adult in good health. The material was peripheral blood, obtained on day 0 of AZD1222 vaccination. The chain uses TRBV7-9 and TRBJ1-5, with TRBD1 tentatively as D gene (6 bases match). The CDR3 reads CASSPDTGQQQPQHF. The nucleotide sequence is given as TGTGCCAGCAGCCCAGACACAGGGCAACAGCAGCCCCAGCATTTT.